These 20 T cell receptor beta chains share one sample of origin, sequenced in a study of cytomegalovirus exposure and HLA in healthy donors. Data came from immunoSEQ multiplex PCR; TCRdb stores just in-frame clones and leaves some out. The profile shows about 71,000 clones, 85% to 95% of them singletons. Sample: PBMCs. These TCRs come from a woman aged 18-35 years in good health and CMV-seronegative.

This rearrangement joins TRBV19 to TRBJ1-2; maybe TRBD1 (6 bases). V lost 2 bases to trimming and J lost 4 bases, with 17 bases between them. The CDR3 sequence is 16 residues long. Germline V CDR1 and CDR2: LNHDA, SQIVND (reference sequence). Here the CDR3 DNA reads TGTGCCAGTAGTATAAGCCTCAGGGGCAGGGGCTATGGCTACACCTTC. Amino acid sequence: CASSISLRGRGYGYTF.

The J gene is TRBJ2-2, the V gene TRBV6-5, with 9 bases that match TRBD1. The junction had 1 base not matched to a gene; V was cut back by 2 bases and J by 3 bases. Per germline, CDR1 MNHEY and CDR2 SVGAGI. The CDR3 length is 15 residues. DNA of the CDR3: TGTGCCAGCAGTTACGGGGACAGGGACACCGGGGAGCTGTTTTTT. This gives the protein CASSYGDRDTGELFF.

J is TRBJ2-7 and V is TRBV7-6, with unresolved D. V lost 2 bases and J 0 bases, leaving 5 bases between the germline ends. Per germline, CDR1 SGHVS and CDR2 FNYEAQ. CDR3 length: 13 residues. The CDR3 coding sequence is TGTGCCAGCAGCTTACAGTTCTCCTACGAGCAGTACTTC. As protein: CASSLQFSYEQYF.

This clone was seen a handful of times. The chain is built from TRBV5-6 and TRBJ1-4; a weak D match, TRBD1 (5 bases). Germline values: CDR1 SGHDT, CDR2 YYEEEE. V was shortened by 1 base and J by 10 bases, with 23 bases between the two germline ends. The CDR3 covers 17 residues. CDR3 protein: CASSLKQFSGWGGKLFF. Written as DNA, the CDR3 is TGTGCCAGCAGCTTGAAACAATTCTCAGGGTGGGGCGGAAAACTGTTTTTT. Using reference TRBV5-6 and TRBJ1-4 for the parts outside the CDR3, the full variable domain is DAGVTQSPTHLIKTRGQQVTLRCSPKSGHDTVSWYQQALGQGPQFIFQYYEEEERQRGNFPDRFSGHQFPNYSSELNVNALLLGDSALYLCASSLKQFSGWGGKLFFGSGTQLSVL.

V usage is TRBV7-3 and J usage is TRBJ2-3; 8 positions agree with TRBD1. The germline V gene has CDR1 SGHTA and CDR2 FQGTGA. V gave up 4 bases and J gave up 4 bases; unmatched junction bases: 4. There are 14 residues in the CDR3. The CDR3 loop reads CASSSGGEADTQYF. Written as DNA, the CDR3 is TGTGCCAGCAGCTCAGGGGGCGAGGCAGATACGCAGTATTTT.

V usage is TRBV7-9 and J usage is TRBJ1-5; possibly TRBD1 for D (5 bases). Germline V gene sequence: CDR1 SEHNR, CDR2 FQNEAQ (reference sequence). The CDR3 has 15 amino acids. The V end lost 8 bases, the J end lost 0 bases, and 14 bases lay between the germline ends. The CDR3 here is CASAAGHNSNQPQHF. In DNA form, the CDR3 reads TGTGCCAGCGCCGCGGGGCACAATAGCAATCAGCCCCAGCATTTT.

The chain has TRBV15 and TRBJ2-2, with D maybe TRBD1 (6 bases). Trimming took 8 bases from V and 6 from J, leaving 13 bases between them. Germline lookup yields CDR1 LNHNV and CDR2 YYDKDF (reference sequence). The CDR3 is 13 amino acids. As DNA, the CDR3 is TGTGCCACCTCGACAGGAAGCGCCGGGGAGCTGTTTTTT. Translated: CATSTGSAGELFF.

The chain links TRBV7-9 to TRBJ2-7, with 11 bases lining up with TRBD1. The CDR3 runs 14 residues. The germline gives CDR1 SEHNR, CDR2 FQNEAQ (reference sequence). Trimming removed 4 bases from V and 4 bases from J; junction bases left unmatched: 3. This chain's CDR3 is CASSSDRGLYEQYF. Here the CDR3 DNA reads TGTGCCAGCAGCTCGGACAGGGGGCTATACGAGCAGTACTTC.

V is TRBV11-1 and J is TRBJ2-1, with a tentative D call TRBD2 (7 bases). The V end lost 3 bases, the J end lost 8 bases, and 14 bases lay between the germline ends. This CDR3 is 14 amino acids long. Germline-derived CDR1 and CDR2 are SGHAT and FQDESV (reference sequence). The CDR3 DNA sequence: TGTGCCAGCAGCTTGGGGGGGCTAGCCCATGAGCAGTTCTTC. Its translation: CASSLGGLAHEQFF.

The chain combines TRBV27 with TRBJ1-5; TRBD1 might be the D (6 bases). V lost 10 bases and J 0 bases, leaving 19 bases between the germline ends. Per germline, CDR1 MNHEY and CDR2 SMNVEV (reference sequence). The CDR3 sequence is 16 residues long. The CDR3 nucleotides read TGTGCCACCCGGGACACCGCGGGAGGTAGCAATCAGCCCCAGCATTTT. Translated, it gives CATRDTAGGSNQPQHF.

This clone was seen a single time. The V and J genes are TRBV12-5 and TRBJ2-7, with TRBD2 identical over 8 bases. This CDR3 is built from 17 residues. Per germline, CDR1 LGHNT and CDR2 FRNRAP. Trimming at V came to 1 base and at J to 2 bases, leaving 10 bases not matched to a gene. CDR3 DNA sequence: TGTGCTAGTGGTTTGGATCCTTGGAGCGGGGGTACCTACGAGCAGTACTTC. It codes for CASGLDPWSGGTYEQYF.

The V gene is TRBV4-3, the J gene TRBJ2-7; D may be TRBD1 (5 bases). Germline CDR1 and CDR2: LGHNA and YSLEER. V shed 0 bases and J shed 2 bases, with 11 bases lying between them. The CDR3 has 15 residues. The CDR3, as DNA: TGCGCCAGCAGCCAAGAGCCAGGGCCAACCTACGAGCAGTACTTC. Its protein is CASSQEPGPTYEQYF.

This clone was recorded once. V is TRBV6-6 and J is TRBJ2-2, with 8 bases fitting TRBD1. CDR1 and CDR2 (germline): MNHNY, SVGAGI (reference sequence). The CDR3 runs 16 residues. J gave up 7 bases and V 2 bases, and 9 bases lay outside the gene matches. DNA for the CDR3: TGTGCCAGCAGTTACGGGACAGGCGCTTGGAGCGGGGAGCTGTTTTTT. It specifies CASSYGTGAWSGELFF.

Relative to its sample, this clone is medium-sized. The genes are TRBV13 and TRBJ2-7; no definite D call. The CDR3 contains 12 residues. CDR1 and CDR2 (germline): PRHDT, FYEKMQ (reference sequence). Trimming pared 4 bases from V and 0 bases from J, leaving 4 bases between. CDR3 sequence: CASSSSSYEQYF. The CDR3, as DNA: TGTGCCAGCAGCTCGAGCTCCTACGAGCAGTACTTC.

The genes are TRBV7-2 and TRBJ2-5; D perhaps matches TRBD2 (7 bases). This CDR3 spans 13 amino acids. Germline V CDR1 and CDR2: SGHTA, FQGNSA. V dropped 5 bases and J dropped 5 bases, with 12 bases sitting between them. The CDR3 bases are TGTGCCAGCAGCCGGGGGGCCGGGGAGACCCAGTACTTC. Amino acid sequence: CASSRGAGETQYF.

The rearrangement joins TRBV7-9 to TRBJ2-7; no reliable D call. The V gene's germline CDR1 is SEHNR and CDR2 FQNEAQ (reference sequence). The CDR3 is made up of 15 amino acids. The ends were cut back, 5 bases at V and 6 bases at J, with 20 bases in the middle. CDR3: CASSPAGLATGEQYF. The CDR3, as DNA: TGTGCCAGCAGCCCAGCCGGCTTAGCAACGGGCGAGCAGTACTTC. The full variable domain, in which reference TRBV7-9 and TRBJ2-7 provide the parts outside the CDR3, is DTGVSQNPRHKITKRGQNVTFRCDPISEHNRLYWYRQTLGQGPEFLTYFQNEAQLEKSRLLSDRFSAERPKGSFSTLEIQRTEQGDSAMYLCASSPAGLATGEQYFGPGTRLTVT.

This clone was found once. J is TRBJ2-1 and V is TRBV7-6; 7 bases are shared with TRBD2. The CDR3 has 15 amino acids. V lost 1 base to trimming and J lost 5 bases; unmatched junction nucleotides: 5. Germline CDR1 is SGHVS and CDR2 is FNYEAQ. The CDR3 coding sequence is TGTGCCAGCAGCTTAGAGGCGGGAGAAAACAATGAGCAGTTCTTC. Amino acid sequence: CASSLEAGENNEQFF. The variable domain in full, completed from reference TRBV7-6 and TRBJ2-1, reads GAGVSQSPRYKVTKRGQDVALRCDPISGHVSLYWYRQALGQGPEFLTYFNYEAQQDKSGLPNDRFSAERPEGSISTLTIQRTEQRDSAMYRCASSLEAGENNEQFFGPGTRLTVL.

V is TRBV28 and J is TRBJ2-7; 15 bases are a match to TRBD2. Germline V lookup: CDR1 MDHEN, CDR2 SYDVKM. The CDR3 extends over 14 amino acids. The trim removed 4 bases at V and 6 bases at J, leaving 1 base unmatched. CDR3 nucleotides: TGTGCCAGCAGTTCGGGACTAGCGGGAGGCGAGCAGTACTTC. The encoded protein is CASSSGLAGGEQYF.

The chain joins TRBV7-2 to TRBJ2-6; D might be TRBD2 (5 bases). Germline CDR1 SGHTA, CDR2 FQGNSA. Trimming took 0 bases from V and 13 from J, leaving 10 bases between them. This CDR3 has 13 residues. The CDR3 loop reads CASSLAGAGVLTF. CDR3 sequence (DNA): TGTGCCAGCAGCTTAGCGGGAGCAGGAGTCCTGACTTTC. The variable domain in full, completed from reference TRBV7-2 and TRBJ2-6, reads GAGVSQSPSNKVTEKGKDVELRCDPISGHTALYWYRQSLGQGLEFLIYFQGNSAPDKSGLPSDRFSAERTGGSVSTLTIQRTQQEDSAVYLCASSLAGAGVLTFGAGSRLTVL.

The V and J genes are TRBV28 and TRBJ2-7; D remains ambiguous. The germline V gene has CDR1 MDHEN and CDR2 SYDVKM. The CDR3 runs 16 residues. With 5 bases removed from V and 3 bases from J, the gap between germline ends came to 20 bases. The chain's CDR3 is CASSPNQRRSYYEQYF. The CDR3 nucleotides read TGTGCCAGCAGTCCGAACCAAAGACGGAGTTACTACGAGCAGTACTTC.